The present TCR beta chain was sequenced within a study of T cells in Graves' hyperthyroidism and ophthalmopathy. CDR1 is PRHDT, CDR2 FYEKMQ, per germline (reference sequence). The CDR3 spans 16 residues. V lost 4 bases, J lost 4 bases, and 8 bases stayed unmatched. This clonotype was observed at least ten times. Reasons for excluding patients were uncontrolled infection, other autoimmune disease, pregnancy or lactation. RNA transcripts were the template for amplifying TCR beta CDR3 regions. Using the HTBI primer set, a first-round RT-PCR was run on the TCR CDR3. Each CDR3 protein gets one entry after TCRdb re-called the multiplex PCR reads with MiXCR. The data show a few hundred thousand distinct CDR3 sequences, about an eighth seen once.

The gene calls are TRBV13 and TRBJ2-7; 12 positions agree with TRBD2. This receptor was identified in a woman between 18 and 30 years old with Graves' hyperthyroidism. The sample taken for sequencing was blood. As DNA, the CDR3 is TGTGCCAGCAGCTACACTAGCGGGGGGCTTCAGTACGAGCAGTACGTC. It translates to CASSYTSGGLQYEQYV.